Listed below are T cell receptor beta chains from one sample, sequenced in a study of T-cell memory formation after mild COVID-19. TCRdb independently ran MiXCR on the 5' RACE reads; one entry per CDR3 protein. The table has about 620,000 distinct CDR3 sequences, roughly 18% seen once. Sequences were obtained from PBMCs or a T cell subset sorted from them (not recorded which). Receptors were obtained from an adult woman who had mild COVID-19 (a few samples of this study predate the infection). Cell type and time point are not known. CDR3s include the opening cysteine and the closing phenylalanine or tryptophan. A D gene is named only where the DNA matches it firmly. Clone size is stated in some rows and not others, as once, few, many or a class when expanded.

>many|.|TRBV7-3|TRBJ2-3
TGTGCCAGCAGCGTAGGGGTCGGGGTCACAGATACGCAGTATTTT
CASSVGVGVTDTQYF
>few|.|TRBV7-6|TRBJ1-2
TGTGCCAGCAGCTTCTTGCGGGGGGGCAGCTATGGCTACACCTTC
CASSFLRGGSYGYTF
>few|.|TRBV30|TRBJ1-1
TGTGCCTGGAACGTCCAGGCCCAGTGGAACACTGAAGCTTTCTTT
CAWNVQAQWNTEAFF
>few|TRBD2|TRBV5-1|TRBJ2-1
TGCGCCAGCAGCTTGCTAGCGGGAGGCAATGAGCAGTTCTTC
CASSLLAGGNEQFF
>.|.|TRBV7-6|TRBJ2-5
TGTGCCAGCAGCCTCGGGGTTTCGGCCCAGTACTTC
CASSLGVSAQYF
>few|TRBD1|TRBV4-2|TRBJ1-1
TGTGCCAGCAGCCAAGCGCCCCCGACAGGGGTTGGTGAAGCTTTCTTT
CASSQAPPTGVGEAFF
>.|.|TRBV4-2|TRBJ1-3
TGTGCCAGCAGCCAAGAGAAGGTGCGGAGGACCATATATTTT
CASSQEKVRRTIYF
>.|TRBD2|TRBV6-2/TRBV6-3|TRBJ2-3
TGTGCCAGCAGGACGGTGGGACTAGGATCAGATACGCAGTATTTT
CASRTVGLGSDTQYF
>many|.|TRBV7-7|TRBJ1-6
TGTGCCAGCAGCGTAACAGGAAATTCACCCCTCCACTTT
CASSVTGNSPLHF
>few|.|TRBV24-1|TRBJ2-2
TGTGCCACCAGTGATCCAGGGCGCGAGAGGACCGGGGAGCTGTTTTTT
CATSDPGRERTGELFF
>.|TRBD2|TRBV5-1|TRBJ2-5
TGCGCCAGCAGCGAGGCTAGCGGGAGTTTAGTAGAGACCCAGTACTTC
CASSEASGSLVETQYF
>.|.|TRBV6-2/TRBV6-3|TRBJ2-3
TGTGCCAGCAGTTCTAGGATCTCTTGGATTTATACGCAGTATTTT
CASSSRISWIYTQYF
>few|.|TRBV12-3/TRBV12-4|TRBJ2-2
TGTGCCAGCAGTAAGGGTGGGAACACCGGGGAGCTGTTTTTT
CASSKGGNTGELFF
>.|TRBD1|TRBV7-2|TRBJ2-7
TGTGCCAGCAGCTCGGGACAGGGGCTCTTTTGGGAGCAGTACTTC
CASSSGQGLFWEQYF
>few|.|TRBV6-5|TRBJ2-2
TGTGCCAGCAGTTACGAGGGGGGGGCTTCTACCGGGGAGCTGTTTTTT
CASSYEGGASTGELFF
>.|TRBD2|TRBV9|TRBJ2-1
TGTGCCAGCAGCGTAGGACTAGCGGGGCGGAATGAGCAGTTCTTC
CASSVGLAGRNEQFF
>few|TRBD2|TRBV4-3|TRBJ2-1
TGCGCCAGCAGCCCCGCCCAGGTAGCGGGAAATGAGCAGTTCTTC
CASSPAQVAGNEQFF
>.|TRBD1|TRBV4-1|TRBJ2-7
TGCGCCAGCAGCCAAGAGACAGGGAAAAGCTTCTACGAGCAGTACTTC
CASSQETGKSFYEQYF
>.|.|TRBV28|TRBJ2-7
TGTGCCAGCAGTCCCGGACTATCCCGTTACGAGCAGTACTTC
CASSPGLSRYEQYF
>.|.|TRBV19|TRBJ2-3
TGTGCCAGTCGTAAGGATCCGGCAGATACGCAGTATTTT
CASRKDPADTQYF
>.|TRBD2|TRBV3-1|TRBJ2-7
TGTGCCAGCAGCCACGGACTAGCGGGAGGGGGAGACGAGCAGTACTTC
CASSHGLAGGGDEQYF
>.|TRBD1|TRBV12-3/TRBV12-4|TRBJ1-1
TGTGCCAGCAGTTTATGGGACAGAGGTCCCGTAACTGAAGCTTTCTTT
CASSLWDRGPVTEAFF